This T cell receptor (beta chain) was identified during a study of T cell clones after liver transplantation. Overall study: Immunosuppression withdrawal was tried within 2 years after liver transplantation in this trial. Graft-donor-reactive sequences were compared with third-party-reactive TCRbeta sequences from pre-transplant mixed lymphocyte reactions. Subjects received no induction therapy and standard immunosuppression until randomization at 12-24 months post-transplant. Tolerance: complete withdrawal held at least one year, liver enzymes staying within twice normal.

The CDR3 is made up of 15 amino acids. CDR1 and CDR2 from the germline V gene are MNHEY and SVGAGI. V dropped 7 bases and J dropped 6; count of bases not matched to a gene: 11. Assay: immunoSEQ multiplex PCR; the TCRdb copy retains only in-frame clones and omits some. The data show tens of thousands of clones, about 71% seen once. This sample comprised CD4+ T cells from blood, obtained at the roughly 15-month timepoint. The chain couples TRBV6-5 to TRBJ2-1; 8 bases fit TRBD1. The source is a human patient who received a liver transplant. Some T cells may be supplied by the graft donor. The CDR3 DNA reads as TGTGCCAGCATGGCCGGACAGGGCATTGGCAATGAGCAGTTCTTC. Its protein is CASMAGQGIGNEQFF.